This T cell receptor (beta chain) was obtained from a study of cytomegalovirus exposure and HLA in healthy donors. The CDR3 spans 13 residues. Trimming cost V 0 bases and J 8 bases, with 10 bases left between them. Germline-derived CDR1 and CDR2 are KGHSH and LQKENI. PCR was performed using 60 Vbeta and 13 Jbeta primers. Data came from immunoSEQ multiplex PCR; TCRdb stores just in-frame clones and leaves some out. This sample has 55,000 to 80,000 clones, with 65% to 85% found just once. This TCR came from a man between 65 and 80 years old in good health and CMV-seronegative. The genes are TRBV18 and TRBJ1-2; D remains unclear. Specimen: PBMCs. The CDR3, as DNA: TGTGCCAGCTCACCACCCGGAGGTAGGGGCTACACCTTC. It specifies CASSPPGGRGYTF.